This paragraph reports one T cell receptor beta chain. PCR was performed a second time for roughly 7 to 12 cycles using a sample-barcoded 5' primer and a J-beta primer mix. MiXCR was run by TCRdb on the 5' RACE reads, yielding one entry per CDR3 protein. The sample includes hundreds of thousands of distinct CDR3 sequences, roughly 50% of them seen just once. The source of the sample is a study of blood T cells in healthy people across ages. Trimming removed 7 bases from V and 1 base from J; junction bases left unmatched: 3. The CDR3 sequence is 14 residues long. Germline V lookup: CDR1 SGHAT, CDR2 FQDESV (reference sequence).

What was sequenced was blood. The chain uses TRBV11-1 and TRBJ2-1, with TRBD2 identical over 8 bases. This clonotype was obtained from a man between 25 and 39 years old in good health. This chain's CDR3 is CASTAGESYNEQFF. In nucleotides, the CDR3 is TGTGCCAGCACAGCGGGAGAATCCTACAATGAGCAGTTCTTC. Complete variable domain (other parts from reference TRBV11-1 and TRBJ2-1): EAEVAQSPRYKITEKSQAVAFWCDPISGHATLYWYRQILGQGPELLVQFQDESVVDDSQLPKDRFSAERLKGVDSTLKIQPAELGDSAMYLCASTAGESYNEQFFGPGTRLTVL.